This T cell receptor (beta chain) was found in a study of memory CD4+ T cells and cytomegalovirus serostatus. Study results and caveats: CMV serostatus prediction reached median AUC roughly 0.95, or 0.91 with US-trained model.

Under the authors' procedure: Out-of-frame sequences were removed, leaving a few million distinct TCRbeta sequences. Generated by immunoSEQ multiplex PCR, the TCRdb table keeps only in-frame clones and is missing some. V, J and clone size were drawn from that table, and D and trimming were deduced from the DNA. There are about 54,000 clones in the sample; over 70% occur only once, and over 2% lies in the top ten. This CDR3 comprises 14 residues. Germline assignment: CDR1 MNHNS and CDR2 SASEGT. Trimming shortened V by 8 bases and J by 4 bases, and 16 bases separated the two germline ends. Details on this clone: Antigen: not known.

Single viable CD3+CD4+CD8-CD45RO+ cells were sorted as the memory CD4+ T cells. Total CD4+ T cells were enriched by CD4 positive selection. Sequencing used memory CD4+ T cells from blood. The chain links TRBV6-1 to TRBJ2-3; D gene unclear. This receptor was obtained from an adult in good health and CMV-seropositive. DNA for the CDR3: TGTGCCAGCCTCCGGTCCCTCGGCCCAGATACGCAGTATTTT. Encoded protein: CASLRSLGPDTQYF.